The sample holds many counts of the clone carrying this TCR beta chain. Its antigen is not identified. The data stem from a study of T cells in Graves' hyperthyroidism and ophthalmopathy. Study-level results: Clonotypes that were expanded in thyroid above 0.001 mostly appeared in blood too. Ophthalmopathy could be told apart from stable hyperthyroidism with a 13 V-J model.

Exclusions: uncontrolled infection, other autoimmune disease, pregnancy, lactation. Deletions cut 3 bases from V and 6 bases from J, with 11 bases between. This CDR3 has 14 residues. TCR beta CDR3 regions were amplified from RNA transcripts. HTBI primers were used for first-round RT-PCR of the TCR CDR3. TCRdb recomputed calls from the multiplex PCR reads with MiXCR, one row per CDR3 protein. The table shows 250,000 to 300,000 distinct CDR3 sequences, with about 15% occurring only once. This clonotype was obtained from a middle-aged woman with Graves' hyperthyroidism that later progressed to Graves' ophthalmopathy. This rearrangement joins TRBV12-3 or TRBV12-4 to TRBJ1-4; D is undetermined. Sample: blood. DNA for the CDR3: TGTGCCAGCAGTTTGGAAGTAGAGGATGAAAAACTGTTTTTT. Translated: CASSLEVEDEKLFF.